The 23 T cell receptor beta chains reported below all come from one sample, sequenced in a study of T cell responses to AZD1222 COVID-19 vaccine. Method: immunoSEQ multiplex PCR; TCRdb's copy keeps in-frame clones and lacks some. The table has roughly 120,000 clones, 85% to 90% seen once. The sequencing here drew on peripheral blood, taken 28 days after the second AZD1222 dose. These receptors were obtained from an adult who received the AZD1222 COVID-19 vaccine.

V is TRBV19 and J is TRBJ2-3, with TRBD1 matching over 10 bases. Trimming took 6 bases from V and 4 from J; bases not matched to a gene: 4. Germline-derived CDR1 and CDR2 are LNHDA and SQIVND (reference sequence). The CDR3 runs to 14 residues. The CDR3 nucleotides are TGTGCCAGTAGCCCGGGACAGGGGCCAGATACGCAGTATTTT. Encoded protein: CASSPGQGPDTQYF.

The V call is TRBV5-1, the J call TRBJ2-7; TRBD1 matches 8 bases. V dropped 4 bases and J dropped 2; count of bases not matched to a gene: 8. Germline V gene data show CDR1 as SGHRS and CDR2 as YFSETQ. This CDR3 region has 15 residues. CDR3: CASSPQGAAAYEQYF. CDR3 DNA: TGCGCCAGCAGCCCCCAGGGGGCTGCCGCCTACGAGCAGTACTTC.

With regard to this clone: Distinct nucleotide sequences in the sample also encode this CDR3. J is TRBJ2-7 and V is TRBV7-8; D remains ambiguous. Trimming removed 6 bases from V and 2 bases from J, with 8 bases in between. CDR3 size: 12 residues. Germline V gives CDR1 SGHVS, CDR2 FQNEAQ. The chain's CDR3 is CASSSAPYEQYF. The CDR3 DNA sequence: TGTGCCAGCAGTTCAGCCCCCTACGAGCAGTACTTC.

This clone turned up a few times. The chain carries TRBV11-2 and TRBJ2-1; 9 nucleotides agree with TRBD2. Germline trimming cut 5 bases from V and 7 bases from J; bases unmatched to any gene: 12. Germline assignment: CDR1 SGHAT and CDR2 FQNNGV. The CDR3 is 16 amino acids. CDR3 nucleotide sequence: TGTGCCAGCAGCCTTGTAGCGGGGGTTTTTATGAATGAGCAGTTCTTC. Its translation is CASSLVAGVFMNEQFF.

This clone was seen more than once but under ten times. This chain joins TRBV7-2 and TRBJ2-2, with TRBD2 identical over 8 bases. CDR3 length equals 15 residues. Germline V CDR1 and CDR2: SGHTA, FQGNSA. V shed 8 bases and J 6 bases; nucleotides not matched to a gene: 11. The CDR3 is CASGRGGSGAGELFF. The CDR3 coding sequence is TGTGCCAGCGGAAGAGGTGGTAGCGGGGCCGGGGAGCTGTTTTTT. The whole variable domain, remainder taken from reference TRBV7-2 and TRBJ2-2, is GAGVSQSPSNKVTEKGKDVELRCDPISGHTALYWYRQSLGQGLEFLIYFQGNSAPDKSGLPSDRFSAERTGGSVSTLTIQRTQQEDSAVYLCASGRGGSGAGELFFGEGSRLTVL.

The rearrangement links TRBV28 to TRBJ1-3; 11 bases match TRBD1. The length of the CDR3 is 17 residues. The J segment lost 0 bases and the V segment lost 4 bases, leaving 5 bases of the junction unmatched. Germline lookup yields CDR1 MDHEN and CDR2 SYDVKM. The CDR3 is CASSSGTGGLSGNTIYF. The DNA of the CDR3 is TGTGCCAGCAGTTCCGGGACAGGGGGGCTCTCTGGAAACACCATATATTTT.

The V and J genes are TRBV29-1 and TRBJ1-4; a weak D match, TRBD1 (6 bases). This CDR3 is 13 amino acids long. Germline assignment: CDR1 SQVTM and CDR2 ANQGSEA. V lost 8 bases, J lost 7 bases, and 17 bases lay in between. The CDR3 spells CSHTGSAGEKLFF. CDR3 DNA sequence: TGCAGCCATACAGGGAGTGCAGGTGAAAAACTGTTTTTT.

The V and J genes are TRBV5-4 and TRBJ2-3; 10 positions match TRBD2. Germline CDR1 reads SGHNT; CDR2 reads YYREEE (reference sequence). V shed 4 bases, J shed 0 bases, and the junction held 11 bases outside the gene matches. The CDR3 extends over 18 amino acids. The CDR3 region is CASSDGLAVPSSTDTQYF. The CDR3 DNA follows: TGTGCCAGCAGCGACGGACTAGCGGTACCCTCTAGCACAGATACGCAGTATTTT.

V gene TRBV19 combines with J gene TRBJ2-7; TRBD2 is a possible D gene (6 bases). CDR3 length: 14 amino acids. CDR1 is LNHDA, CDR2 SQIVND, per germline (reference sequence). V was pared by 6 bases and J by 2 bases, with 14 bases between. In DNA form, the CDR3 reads TGTGCCAGTAGATCCCAGGGACTTACCTACGAGCAGTACTTC. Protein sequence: CASRSQGLTYEQYF.

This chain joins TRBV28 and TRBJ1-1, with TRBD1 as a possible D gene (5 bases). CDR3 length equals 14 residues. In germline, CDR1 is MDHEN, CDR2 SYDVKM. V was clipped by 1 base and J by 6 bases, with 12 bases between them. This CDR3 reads CASSLSRVLAEAFF. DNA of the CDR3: TGTGCCAGCAGTTTATCCAGGGTCTTGGCTGAAGCTTTCTTT.

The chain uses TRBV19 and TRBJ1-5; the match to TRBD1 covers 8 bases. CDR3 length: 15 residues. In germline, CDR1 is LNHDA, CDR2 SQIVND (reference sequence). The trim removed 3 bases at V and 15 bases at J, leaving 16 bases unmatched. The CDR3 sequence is CASSIYTGGYTPWHF. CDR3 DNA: TGTGCCAGTAGTATCTACACAGGGGGTTATACTCCCTGGCATTTT.

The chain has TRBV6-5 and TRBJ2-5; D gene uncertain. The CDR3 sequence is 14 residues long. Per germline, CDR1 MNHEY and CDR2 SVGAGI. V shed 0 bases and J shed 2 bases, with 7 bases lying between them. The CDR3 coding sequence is TGTGCCAGCAGTTACTCGTCCAGTCAAGAGACCCAGTACTTC. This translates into CASSYSSSQETQYF.

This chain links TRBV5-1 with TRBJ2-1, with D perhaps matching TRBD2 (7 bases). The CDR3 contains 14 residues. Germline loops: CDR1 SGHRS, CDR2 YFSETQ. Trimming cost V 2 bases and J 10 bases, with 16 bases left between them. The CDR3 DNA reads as TGCGCCAGCAGCTTACTGACCCCGGGGGGCGAGCAGTTCTTC. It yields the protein CASSLLTPGGEQFF.

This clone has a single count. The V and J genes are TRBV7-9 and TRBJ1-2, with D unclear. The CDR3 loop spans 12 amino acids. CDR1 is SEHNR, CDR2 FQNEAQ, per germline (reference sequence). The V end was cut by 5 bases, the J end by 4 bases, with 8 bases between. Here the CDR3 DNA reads TGTGCCAGCAGCCCCGGAAGCTATGGCTACACCTTC. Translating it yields CASSPGSYGYTF. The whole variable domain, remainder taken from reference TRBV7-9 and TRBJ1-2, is DTGVSQNPRHKITKRGQNVTFRCDPISEHNRLYWYRQTLGQGPEFLTYFQNEAQLEKSRLLSDRFSAERPKGSFSTLEIQRTEQGDSAMYLCASSPGSYGYTFGSGTRLTVV.

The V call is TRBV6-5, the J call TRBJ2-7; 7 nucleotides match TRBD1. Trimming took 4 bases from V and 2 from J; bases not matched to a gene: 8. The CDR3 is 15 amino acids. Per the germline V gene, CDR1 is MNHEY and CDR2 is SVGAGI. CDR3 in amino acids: CASSFSTGEPYEQYF. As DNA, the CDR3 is TGTGCCAGCAGTTTCTCTACAGGGGAGCCCTACGAGCAGTACTTC.

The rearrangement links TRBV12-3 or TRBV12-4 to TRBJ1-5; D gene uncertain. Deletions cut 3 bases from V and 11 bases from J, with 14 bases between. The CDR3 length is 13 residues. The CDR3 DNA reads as TGTGCCAGCAGTTTTCGGGCCTTGTTGGCCCAGCATTTT. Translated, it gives CASSFRALLAQHF.

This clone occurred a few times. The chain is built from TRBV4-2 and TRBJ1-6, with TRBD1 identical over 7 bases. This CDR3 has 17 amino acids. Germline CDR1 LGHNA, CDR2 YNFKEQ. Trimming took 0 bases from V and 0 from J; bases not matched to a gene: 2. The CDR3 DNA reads TGTGCCAGCAGCCAAGACGACAGGGCCTCCTATAATTCACCCCTCCACTTT. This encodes CASSQDDRASYNSPLHF.

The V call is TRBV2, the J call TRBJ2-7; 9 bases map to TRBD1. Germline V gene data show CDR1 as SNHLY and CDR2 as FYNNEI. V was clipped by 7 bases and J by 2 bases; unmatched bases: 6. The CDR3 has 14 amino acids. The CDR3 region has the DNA TGTGCCAGCAAAGGACAGGGGTTCACCTACGAGCAGTACTTC. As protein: CASKGQGFTYEQYF.

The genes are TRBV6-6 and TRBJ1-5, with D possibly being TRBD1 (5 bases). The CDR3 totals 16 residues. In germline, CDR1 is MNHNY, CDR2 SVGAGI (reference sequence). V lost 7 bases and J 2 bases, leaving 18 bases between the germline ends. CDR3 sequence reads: CASTPTSGGGNQPQHF. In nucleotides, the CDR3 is TGTGCCAGCACCCCGACGTCCGGGGGTGGCAATCAGCCCCAGCATTTT.

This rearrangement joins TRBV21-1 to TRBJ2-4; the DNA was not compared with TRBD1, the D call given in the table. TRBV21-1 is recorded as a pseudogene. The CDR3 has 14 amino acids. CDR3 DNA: TGTGCCAGCAGCATCCCAATAGCCAAAAACATTCAGTACTTC. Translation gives CASSIPIAKNIQYF.

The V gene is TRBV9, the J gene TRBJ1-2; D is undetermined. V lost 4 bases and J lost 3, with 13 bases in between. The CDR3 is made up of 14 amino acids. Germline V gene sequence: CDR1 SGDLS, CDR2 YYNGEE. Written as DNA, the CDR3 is TGTGCCAGCAGCCCTTCGACGGAATACTATGGCTACACCTTC. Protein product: CASSPSTEYYGYTF.

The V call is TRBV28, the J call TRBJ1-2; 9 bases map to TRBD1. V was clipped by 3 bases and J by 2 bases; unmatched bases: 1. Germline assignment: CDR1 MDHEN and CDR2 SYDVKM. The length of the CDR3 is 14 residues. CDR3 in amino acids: CASSLGTGNYGYTF. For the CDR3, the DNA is TGTGCCAGCAGTTTGGGGACAGGGAACTATGGCTACACCTTC.

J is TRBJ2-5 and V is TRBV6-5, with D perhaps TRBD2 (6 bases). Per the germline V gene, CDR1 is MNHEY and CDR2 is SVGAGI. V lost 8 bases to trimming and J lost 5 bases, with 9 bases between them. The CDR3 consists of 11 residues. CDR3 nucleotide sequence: TGTGCCAGCTCCCGGGAGGAGACCCAGTACTTC. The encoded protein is CASSREETQYF.